One sample yielded the 27 T cell receptor beta chains listed below, sequenced in a study of T cell changes during pregnancy in multiple sclerosis. The assay was immunoSEQ multiplex PCR, and TCRdb's table has in-frame clones only and misses some. The sample holds more than 35,000 clones, more than 75% seen once. Source: CD4+ T cells from peripheral blood mononuclear cells, taken in the first trimester of pregnancy. These receptors were obtained from a female donor with multiple sclerosis, enrolled in a pregnancy study.

The V call is TRBV30, the J call TRBJ2-7; 8 bases are a match to TRBD1. Germline V CDR1 and CDR2: GTSNPN, SVGIG (reference sequence). This CDR3 comprises 12 residues. For the CDR3, the DNA is TGTGCTGGGTCGACAGGGGTCCACGAGCAGTACTTC. It is translated as CAGSTGVHEQYF.

The chain has TRBV2 and TRBJ2-7; D remains unclear. Germline values: CDR1 SNHLY, CDR2 FYNNEI. Between the trimmed V and J ends, which lost 2 bases and 6 bases, there was a span of 5 bases. The CDR3 runs 11 residues. CDR3 nucleotide sequence: TGTGCCAGCAGTGAACAGTCCGAGCAGTACTTC. It codes for CASSEQSEQYF.

The V gene is TRBV5-5, the J gene TRBJ2-7, with 9 positions matching TRBD2. Unmatched junction bases numbered 6, after V lost 3 bases and J lost 5 bases. There are 14 residues in the CDR3. Germline V gene lookup returns CDR1 SGHKS and CDR2 YYEKEE (reference sequence). This CDR3 reads CASSWGRGGNEQYF. The CDR3 nucleotides are TGTGCCAGCAGCTGGGGGCGGGGGGGTAACGAGCAGTACTTC.

The genes are TRBV5-1 and TRBJ2-5; tentatively, D is TRBD2 (6 bases). The V gene lost 4 bases and the J gene lost 2 bases, with 18 bases spanning the gap. This CDR3 region has 16 residues. In germline, CDR1 is SGHRS, CDR2 YFSETQ. CDR3 amino acids: CASSPGLQWGQETQYF. CDR3 sequence (DNA): TGCGCCAGCAGCCCGGGACTTCAGTGGGGACAAGAGACCCAGTACTTC.

The chain employs TRBV6-5 and TRBJ1-2; D is perhaps TRBD1 (6 bases). Germline V gives CDR1 MNHEY, CDR2 SVGAGI. The CDR3 has 14 residues. V lost 6 bases, J lost 4 bases, and 15 bases lay in between. The CDR3 nucleotides read TGTGCCAGCAGCCCGGGTGGGGGCCGCTATGGCTACACCTTC. It is translated as CASSPGGGRYGYTF.

This clone was recorded once. This chain links TRBV25-1 with TRBJ1-2; TRBD1 matches at 9 bases. Looked up from germline, CDR1 is MGHDK and CDR2 is SYGVNS. V lost 6 bases to trimming and J lost 6 bases; unmatched junction nucleotides: 5. CDR3 length: 13 amino acids. The CDR3 sequence is CASRGDRDNGYTF. DNA of the CDR3: TGTGCCAGCAGGGGGGACAGGGACAATGGCTACACCTTC.

The genes are TRBV6-1 and TRBJ2-3; 14 nucleotides match TRBD2. This CDR3 has 15 amino acids. V lost 8 bases to trimming and J lost 5 bases; unmatched junction nucleotides: 6. Germline-derived CDR1 and CDR2 are MNHNS and SASEGT. CDR3: CASGGLAGGGDTQYF. The CDR3 DNA reads as TGTGCCAGCGGCGGACTAGCGGGGGGAGGAGATACGCAGTATTTT.

The chain uses TRBV5-4 and TRBJ2-1; 7 bases match TRBD2. Germline CDR1 and CDR2: SGHNT and YYREEE (reference sequence). V dropped 4 bases and J dropped 4; count of bases not matched to a gene: 5. This CDR3 is built from 14 residues. CDR3 in amino acids: CASSSSGPYNEQFF. CDR3 DNA: TGTGCCAGCAGCAGTAGCGGGCCTTACAATGAGCAGTTCTTC. Based on the CDR3 plus reference TRBV5-4 and TRBJ2-1, the full variable domain is ETGVTQSPTHLIKTRGQQVTLRCSSQSGHNTVSWYQQALGQGPQFIFQYYREEENGRGNFPPRFSGLQFPNYSSELNVNALELDDSALYLCASSSSGPYNEQFFGPGTRLTVL.

This chain links TRBV7-3 with TRBJ2-2, with 14 bases identical to TRBD2. V was clipped by 5 bases and J by 0 bases; unmatched bases: 2. The CDR3 is made up of 17 amino acids. In germline, CDR1 is SGHTA, CDR2 FQGTGA. CDR3 sequence reads: CASSGTSGGSNTGELFF. The DNA for the CDR3 is TGTGCCAGCAGCGGGACTAGCGGGGGTTCGAACACCGGGGAGCTGTTTTTT.

The J gene is TRBJ2-3, the V gene TRBV5-1; D is unclear. The V and J ends lost 0 bases and 2 bases respectively, with 7 bases between them. The CDR3 totals 14 residues. Germline-derived CDR1 and CDR2 are SGHRS and YFSETQ. For the CDR3, the DNA is TGCGCCAGCAGCTTGGAATCTTTCACAGATACGCAGTATTTT. This sequence encodes CASSLESFTDTQYF.

V is TRBV19 and J is TRBJ2-4; possibly TRBD1 for D (6 bases). Germline assignment: CDR1 LNHDA and CDR2 SQIVND (reference sequence). There are 13 residues in the CDR3. Trimming shortened V by 6 bases and J by 2 bases, and 8 bases separated the two germline ends. The CDR3 sequence is CASSTGSKNIQYF. The CDR3 DNA reads as TGTGCCAGTAGCACAGGGTCCAAAAACATTCAGTACTTC. Supplemented by reference TRBV19 and TRBJ2-4, the full variable domain reads DGGITQSPKYLFRKEGQNVTLSCEQNLNHDAMYWYRQDPGQGLRLIYYSQIVNDFQKGDIAEGYSVSREKKESFPLTVTSAQKNPTAFYLCASSTGSKNIQYFGAGTRLSVL.

V and J are TRBV6-1 and TRBJ2-5, with TRBD2 as a possible D gene (6 bases). The J call is doubtful: the DNA matches TRBJ2-7 better. CDR1 and CDR2 (germline): MNHNS, SASEGT. This CDR3 contains 14 residues. The CDR3 nucleotides are TGTGCCAGCAGTGAAGCCGGGGGTGAATACGAGCAGTACTTC. Its translation: CASSEAGGEYEQYF.

This clone was detected a few times. The chain is built from TRBV18 and TRBJ2-3; 9 nucleotides line up with TRBD2. CDR1 is KGHSH, CDR2 LQKENI, per germline. The CDR3 covers 16 residues. The ends lost 2 bases at V and 2 bases at J; junction bases unmatched: 5. CDR3 sequence reads: CASSPTAGGFTDTQYF. CDR3 DNA: TGTGCCAGCTCACCAACGGCGGGAGGGTTCACAGATACGCAGTATTTT.

The genes are TRBV29-1 and TRBJ2-5; 9 positions agree with TRBD1. Germline CDR1 is SQVTM and CDR2 is ANQGSEA. The CDR3 covers 15 residues. After removal of 4 bases from V and 1 base from J, the junction contained 7 bases not matched to a gene. The DNA of the CDR3 is TGCAGCGTTGCCTCCGGGGACAGGGTCCAAGAGACCCAGTACTTC. Its translation: CSVASGDRVQETQYF.

The rearrangement uses TRBV30 and TRBJ1-1, with TRBD1 as a possible D gene (6 bases). Trimming stripped 1 base from V and 6 bases from J, with 6 bases between. CDR1 is GTSNPN, CDR2 SVGIG, per germline (reference sequence). The length of the CDR3 is 11 residues. CDR3 in DNA: TGTGCCTGGAGTGCAGGGGCTGAAGCTTTCTTT. As protein: CAWSAGAEAFF.

This clone showed up just once. The chain uses TRBV28 and TRBJ2-4, with 7 bases matching TRBD2. Germline loops: CDR1 MDHEN, CDR2 SYDVKM. V shed 8 bases, J shed 0 bases, and the junction held 10 bases outside the gene matches. The CDR3 has 16 residues. In nucleotides, the CDR3 is TGTGCCAGCGCCCAGGGAGGGAATCTAGCCAAAAACATTCAGTACTTC. It codes for CASAQGGNLAKNIQYF.

This clone was recorded a few times. V is TRBV6-4 and J is TRBJ1-1; D perhaps matches TRBD1 (6 bases). Germline loops: CDR1 MRHNA, CDR2 SNTAGT. Trimming pared 6 bases from V and 0 bases from J, leaving 8 bases between. This CDR3 is 13 amino acids long. The CDR3 loop reads CASSRTVNTEAFF. The CDR3 DNA is TGTGCCAGCAGCCGGACAGTGAACACTGAAGCTTTCTTT.

The chain has TRBV7-3 and TRBJ2-6; D is unclear. The germline V and J ends were trimmed by 1 base and 1 base, with 5 bases remaining between them. From germline, CDR1 is SGHTA and CDR2 FQGTGA. CDR3 size: 15 residues. The CDR3 DNA reads as TGTGCCAGCAGCTTAATCGGGTCTGGGGCCAACGTCCTGACTTTC. Translation gives CASSLIGSGANVLTF. The whole variable domain, filled in from reference TRBV7-3 and TRBJ2-6, reads GAGVSQTPSNKVTEKGKYVELRCDPISGHTALYWYRQSLGQGPEFLIYFQGTGAADDSGLPNDRFFAVRPEGSVSTLKIQRTERGDSAVYLCASSLIGSGANVLTFGAGSRLTVL.

The rearrangement links TRBV5-1 to TRBJ2-1, with D perhaps matching TRBD2 (6 bases). Germline CDR1 and CDR2: SGHRS and YFSETQ. The V end lost 0 bases, the J end lost 0 bases, and 13 bases lay between the germline ends. The CDR3 length is 17 residues. The CDR3 protein is CASSLAGGANSYNEQFF. As DNA, the CDR3 is TGCGCCAGCAGCTTGGCCGGCGGGGCAAACTCCTACAATGAGCAGTTCTTC. Full variable domain (missing parts from reference TRBV5-1 and TRBJ2-1): KAGVTQTPRYLIKTRGQQVTLSCSPISGHRSVSWYQQTPGQGLQFLFEYFSETQRNKGNFPGRFSGRQFSNSRSEMNVSTLELGDSALYLCASSLAGGANSYNEQFFGPGTRLTVL.

The J gene is TRBJ2-7, the V gene TRBV7-9; D is perhaps TRBD1 (5 bases). Between the trimmed V and J ends, which lost 0 bases and 2 bases, there was a span of 5 bases. CDR3 length equals 13 residues. Germline V lookup: CDR1 SEHNR, CDR2 FQNEAQ (reference sequence). The CDR3 region is CASSLARAYEQYF. CDR3 nucleotide sequence: TGTGCCAGCAGCTTAGCCAGGGCCTACGAGCAGTACTTC.

This chain uses TRBV18 with TRBJ2-7, with a possible D match to TRBD2 (5 bases). The CDR3 has 16 amino acids. V lost 2 bases and J 3 bases, leaving 17 bases between the germline ends. The V gene's germline CDR1 is KGHSH and CDR2 LQKENI. The chain's CDR3 is CASSPMFGGINYEQYF. CDR3 DNA: TGTGCCAGCTCACCAATGTTTGGAGGAATTAACTACGAGCAGTACTTC.

The J gene is TRBJ2-7, the V gene TRBV5-4, with TRBD1 identical over 9 bases. Germline V lookup: CDR1 SGHNT, CDR2 YYREEE (reference sequence). V lost 3 bases to trimming and J lost 0 bases; unmatched junction nucleotides: 10. This CDR3 has 17 amino acids. This CDR3 reads CASSSRPGQGPSYEQYF. The CDR3 DNA sequence: TGTGCCAGCAGCTCCCGACCGGGACAGGGTCCCTCCTACGAGCAGTACTTC.

As DNA, the CDR3 is TGTGCCAGTAGTCGGCCGGGACAGGGCACAGATACGCAGTATTTT. Translation gives CASSRPGQGTDTQYF. V and J are TRBV19 and TRBJ2-3; 8 nucleotides line up with TRBD1. The trim removed 5 bases at V and 1 base at J, leaving 5 bases unmatched. The germline V gene encodes CDR1 LNHDA and CDR2 SQIVND (reference sequence). This CDR3 comprises 15 residues.

This clone was found once. The gene calls are TRBV5-1 and TRBJ2-5; TRBD2 matches 8 bases. CDR1 is SGHRS and CDR2 is YFSETQ in the germline V gene. Trimming took 4 bases from V and 4 from J; bases not matched to a gene: 6. The length of the CDR3 is 14 residues. CDR3 sequence reads: CASSTGGGAETQYF. The CDR3 DNA reads TGCGCCAGCAGCACCGGGGGGGGCGCAGAGACCCAGTACTTC. Combining the CDR3 with reference TRBV5-1 and TRBJ2-5 gives the whole variable domain KAGVTQTPRYLIKTRGQQVTLSCSPISGHRSVSWYQQTPGQGLQFLFEYFSETQRNKGNFPGRFSGRQFSNSRSEMNVSTLELGDSALYLCASSTGGGAETQYFGPGTRLLVL.

Only a few counts were recorded for this clone. The V call is TRBV4-1, the J call TRBJ1-6; D unclear. The length of the CDR3 is 14 residues. V dropped 1 base and J dropped 13 bases, with 14 bases sitting between them. Looked up from germline, CDR1 is MGHRA and CDR2 is YSYEKL. Written as DNA, the CDR3 is TGCGCCAGCAGCCAAGCGTCTTTTATGGGCCCCCTCCACTTT. This gives the protein CASSQASFMGPLHF.

By proportion, this clone is medium-sized. CDR3 in amino acids: CASSPASGGWDTQYF. CDR3 nucleotide sequence: TGTGCCAGCAGCCCCGCCAGCGGGGGGTGGGATACGCAGTATTTT. The J gene is TRBJ2-3, the V gene TRBV5-4, with 9 positions matching TRBD2. CDR1 is SGHNT and CDR2 is YYREEE in the germline V gene (reference sequence). V was clipped by 4 bases and J by 6 bases; unmatched bases: 9. The CDR3 covers 15 residues.

This chain links TRBV18 with TRBJ2-1; D is unresolved. Germline V gives CDR1 KGHSH, CDR2 LQKENI. V was shortened by 1 base and J by 4 bases, with 11 bases between the two germline ends. The CDR3 spans 15 residues. The CDR3 DNA follows: TGTGCCAGCTCACCACTGGCTAGATATTACAATGAGCAGTTCTTC. Translated: CASSPLARYYNEQFF.